Following are 12 T cell receptor beta chains from one sample sequenced in a study of control samples from healthy donors and cancer patients. Profiled with immunoSEQ multiplex PCR; TCRdb holds only in-frame clones, not every one. The sample records some 130,000 clones, over 85% being singletons. Source material: blood. The receptors here all came from a man aged 30 to 39 in good health.

This chain connects TRBV15 to TRBJ1-5; 11 nucleotides align to TRBD1. The CDR3 sequence is 15 residues long. The junction had 1 base not matched to a gene; V was cut back by 1 base and J by 5 bases. Germline CDR1 and CDR2: LNHNV and YYDKDF (reference sequence). The CDR3 spells CATSRGTGGYQPQHF. The CDR3 DNA reads TGTGCCACCAGCAGAGGGACAGGGGGCTATCAGCCCCAGCATTTT. Drawing the rest from reference TRBV15 and TRBJ1-5, the complete variable domain is DAMVIQNPRYQVTQFGKPVTLSCSQTLNHNVMYWYQQKSSQAPKLLFHYYDKDFNNEADTPDNFQSRRPNTSFCFLDIRSPGLGDTAMYLCATSRGTGGYQPQHFGDGTRLSIL.

V usage is TRBV3-1 (or the pseudogene TRBV3-2) and J usage is TRBJ1-6, with D unresolved. The CDR3 is made up of 15 amino acids. The germline V gene encodes CDR1 LGHDT and CDR2 YNNKEL (reference sequence). Trimming took off 0 bases at V and 13 bases at J, with 16 bases between the two ends. CDR3 nucleotide sequence: TGTGCCAGCAGCCAAGATCCGTGGGTCATGCGTCCCCTCCACTTT. Protein product: CASSQDPWVMRPLHF.

The genes are TRBV3-1 (or the pseudogene TRBV3-2) and TRBJ1-3; tentatively, D is TRBD1 (6 bases). With 4 bases removed from V and 0 bases from J, the gap between germline ends came to 19 bases. CDR3 length equals 18 residues. Germline lookup yields CDR1 LGHDT and CDR2 YNNKEL (reference sequence). Written as DNA, the CDR3 is TGTGCCAGCAGCCTCAACGGACAGTTCCCGAGCTCTGGAAACACCATATATTTT. Its translation is CASSLNGQFPSSGNTIYF.

The chain is built from TRBV13 and TRBJ2-7; D might be TRBD2 (5 bases). V lost 5 bases to trimming and J lost 0 bases, with 11 bases between them. This CDR3 region has 14 residues. Germline V gene lookup returns CDR1 PRHDT and CDR2 FYEKMQ (reference sequence). The CDR3 spells CASSLSDYSYEQYF. CDR3 nucleotide sequence: TGTGCCAGCAGCCTCTCTGACTACTCCTACGAGCAGTACTTC.

The chain couples TRBV28 to TRBJ2-7, with 7 bases matching TRBD1. CDR3 length equals 12 residues. Trimming cost V 6 bases and J 6 bases; bases outside gene matches: 5. Germline values: CDR1 MDHEN, CDR2 SYDVKM. The CDR3 is CASSRTGFEQYF. The CDR3 DNA is TGTGCCAGCAGCCGGACAGGCTTCGAGCAGTACTTC.

V is TRBV3-1 (or the pseudogene TRBV3-2) and J is TRBJ2-4, with D hard to call. The CDR3 covers 16 residues. V dropped 6 bases and J dropped 7 bases, with 22 bases sitting between them. Germline lookup yields CDR1 LGHDT and CDR2 YNNKEL (reference sequence). CDR3 residues: CASRIKKIVRWNIQYF. The CDR3 bases are TGTGCCAGCAGAATCAAGAAGATCGTGCGCTGGAACATTCAGTACTTC.

As DNA, the CDR3 is TGCAGTGCTAGAGTGGGGCTCCAGGACACCTTC. It translates to CSARVGLQDTF. This chain uses TRBV20-1 with TRBJ1-2; D is possibly TRBD1 (5 bases). V lost 1 base, J lost 12 bases, and 12 bases lay in between. The V gene's germline CDR1 is DFQATT and CDR2 SNEGSKA (reference sequence). The length of the CDR3 is 11 residues.

J is TRBJ2-3 and V is TRBV9; 12 bases are shared with TRBD2. This CDR3 has 14 amino acids. CDR1 and CDR2 from the germline V gene are SGDLS and YYNGEE. Trimming at V came to 5 bases and at J to 3 bases, leaving 1 base not matched to a gene. The CDR3 region is CASSGLAGTDTQYF. The CDR3 nucleotides are TGTGCCAGCAGTGGACTAGCGGGGACAGATACGCAGTATTTT.

V and J are TRBV6-5 and TRBJ1-3; D unclear. In germline, CDR1 is MNHEY, CDR2 SVGAGI. Trimming took off 7 bases at V and 4 bases at J, with 14 bases between the two ends. CDR3 length: 14 amino acids. DNA of the CDR3: TGTGCCAGCAACAAACTGGCGGGGGGAAACACCATATATTTT. Its translation: CASNKLAGGNTIYF.

The chain couples TRBV19 to TRBJ1-2; D gene unclear. The V and J ends lost 5 bases and 7 bases respectively, with 20 bases between them. CDR3 length: 15 amino acids. Looked up from germline, CDR1 is LNHDA and CDR2 is SQIVND (reference sequence). Here the CDR3 DNA reads TGTGCCAGTAGTGTGGACGGGGAAGGCGGGATTGGCTACACCTTC. It codes for CASSVDGEGGIGYTF.

CDR3 sequence: CASSPSVRSYEQYF. CDR3 DNA sequence: TGTGCCAGCAGTCCGTCCGTACGGTCCTACGAGCAGTACTTC. The V gene is TRBV28, the J gene TRBJ2-7; D gene uncertain. The germline V and J ends were trimmed by 5 bases and 1 base, with 12 bases remaining between them. The CDR3 totals 14 residues. Per germline, CDR1 MDHEN and CDR2 SYDVKM.

Here the CDR3 reads CSASEGRSYNEQFF. The CDR3 region has the DNA TGCAGTGCTAGTGAGGGGAGATCCTACAATGAGCAGTTCTTC. The chain joins TRBV20-1 to TRBJ2-1; either TRBD1 or TRBD2 may supply D (5 bases each). Germline V gene data show CDR1 as DFQATT and CDR2 as SNEGSKA (reference sequence). Trimming removed 3 bases at V and 1 base at J, with 10 bases between. This CDR3 contains 14 residues.